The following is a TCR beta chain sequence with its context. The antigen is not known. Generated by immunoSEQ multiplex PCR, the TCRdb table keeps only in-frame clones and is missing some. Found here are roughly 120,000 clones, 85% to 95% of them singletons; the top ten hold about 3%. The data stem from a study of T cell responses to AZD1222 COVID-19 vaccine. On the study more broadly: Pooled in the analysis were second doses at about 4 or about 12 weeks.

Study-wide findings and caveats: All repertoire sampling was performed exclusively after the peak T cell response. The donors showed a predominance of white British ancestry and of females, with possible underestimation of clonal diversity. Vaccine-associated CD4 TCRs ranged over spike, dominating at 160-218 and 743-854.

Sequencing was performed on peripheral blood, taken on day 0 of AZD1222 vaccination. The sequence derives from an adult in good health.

The CDR3, as DNA: TGTGCCAGCAGCCAAGTAGGGGGCACTGAAGCTTTCTTT. Protein: CASSQVGGTEAFF. V gene TRBV3-1 (or the pseudogene TRBV3-2) combines with J gene TRBJ1-1, with a tentative D call TRBD1 (6 bases). Trimming cost V 1 base and J 4 bases, with 7 bases left between them. CDR1 is LGHDT and CDR2 is YNNKEL in the germline V gene (reference sequence). There are 13 residues in the CDR3.